This is a list of T cell receptor beta chains from one sample in a study of Ad26.COV2.S vaccination and SARS-CoV-2 variants. Sequencing was performed with immunoSEQ multiplex PCR; in TCRdb, only in-frame clones are kept and a portion is missing. The sample has 300,000 to 400,000 clones, about 88% seen once. Source: peripheral blood, taken in a trial of Ad26.COV2.S vaccine versus placebo. The receptors were gathered from a person between 18 and 59 years old who received the Ad26.COV2.S COVID-19 vaccine or a placebo. Both conserved end residues are part of each CDR3. The order of the fields is V gene, D gene, J gene, clone size, CDR3 length, CDR3 DNA, CDR3 protein. A D gene is named only where the DNA matches it firmly. Expanded clones are given a class, and other clones once, few, many or no size at all.

TRBV28	NA	TRBJ2-4	NA	15	TGTGCCAGCAGTCCGCTTAGCGGAGCCAAAAACATTCAGTACTTC	CASSPLSGAKNIQYF
TRBV24-1	NA	TRBJ2-1	NA	12	TGTGCCACCAGTGCTGGGGCCGGTGAGCAGTTCTTC	CATSAGAGEQFF
TRBV2	NA	TRBJ2-7	NA	11	TGTGCCAGCAGTGAGACAGCCACATGGTACTTC	CASSETATWYF
TRBV5-4	NA	TRBJ2-6	NA	17	TGTGCCAGCAATTCCCCAGGGGCAGCATCTGGGGCCAACGTCCTGACTTTC	CASNSPGAASGANVLTF
TRBV11-2	NA	TRBJ2-6	NA	15	TGTGCCAGCAGCTTAGGACTCTCTGGGGCCAACGTCCTGACTTTC	CASSLGLSGANVLTF
TRBV4-1	TRBD2	TRBJ2-1	NA	16	TGCGCCAGCAGCCAAGATAGGGCTAGCGGGACAGATGAGCAGTTCTTC	CASSQDRASGTDEQFF
TRBV24-1	TRBD2	TRBJ2-3	NA	17	TGTGCCACCATGCCACTAGCGGGGGCCGGGAGCACAGATACGCAGTATTTT	CATMPLAGAGSTDTQYF
TRBV5-1	NA	TRBJ1-2	once	15	TGCGCCAGCAGGGGCGTTGAGTGGGGGAACTATGGCTACACCTTC	CASRGVEWGNYGYTF
TRBV4-3	NA	TRBJ2-7	NA	15	TGCGCCAGCAGCCAAGACAGGTTTGGCATCGACGAGCAGTACTTC	CASSQDRFGIDEQYF
TRBV28	NA	TRBJ1-2	NA	13	TGTGCCAGCAGTGCCGGACAAAACTATGGCTACACCTTC	CASSAGQNYGYTF
TRBV13	TRBD2	TRBJ2-7	NA	16	TGTGCCAGCAGCTCTAGGGGACTAGCGGAAACCTACGAGCAGTACTTC	CASSSRGLAETYEQYF
TRBV12-5	TRBD1	TRBJ1-2	NA	13	TGTGCTAGTGGTTTGGGGACAGGGGGCGGCTACACCTTC	CASGLGTGGGYTF
TRBV25-1	NA	TRBJ1-1	NA	13	TGTGCCAGCAGTCGAGGGAGGAACACTGAAGCTTTCTTT	CASSRGRNTEAFF
TRBV7-9	NA	TRBJ2-2	NA	14	TGTGCCAGCAGCTTAGTAAGGAGTACCGGGGAGCTGTTTTTT	CASSLVRSTGELFF
TRBV6-6	NA	TRBJ2-1	NA	12	TGTGCCAGCAGTTACACGTACAATGAGCAGTTCTTC	CASSYTYNEQFF
TRBV5-1	NA	TRBJ1-4	NA	16	TGCGCCAGCAGCTTGACTTTCCAGGCAACTAATGAAAAACTGTTTTTT	CASSLTFQATNEKLFF
TRBV28	NA	TRBJ1-2	NA	13	TGTGCCAGCAGTCGGACAGACCGCTATGGCTACACCTTC	CASSRTDRYGYTF
TRBV7-2	NA	TRBJ2-7	NA	17	TGTGCCAGCAGCTTAGCGAGGGAAGGGGGGCGCTCCTACGAGCAGTACTTC	CASSLAREGGRSYEQYF
TRBV28	NA	TRBJ1-2	NA	17	TGTGCCAGCAGTCCTACCCTCGGGAGTGGGTCCAACTATGGCTACACCTTC	CASSPTLGSGSNYGYTF
TRBV25-1	TRBD2	TRBJ2-1	NA	18	TGTGCCAGCAGTGAACAGTATTTAGCGGGAGCCCGGTACAATGAGCAGTTCTTC	CASSEQYLAGARYNEQFF
TRBV6-5	NA	TRBJ2-7	few	14	TGTGCCAGCGGCCCACAATCCCTCTCCTACGAGCAGTACTTC	CASGPQSLSYEQYF
TRBV29-1	NA	TRBJ2-1	NA	14	TGCAGCGTTAGGGATGACAGATCCTACAATGAGCAGTTCTTC	CSVRDDRSYNEQFF
TRBV4-1	TRBD2	TRBJ2-1	NA	16	TGCGCCAGCAGCCCAGCGGGAGGGAGCTCCTACAATGAGCAGTTCTTC	CASSPAGGSSYNEQFF
TRBV19	NA	TRBJ2-1	NA	13	TGTGCAGTAAGCAGGGCCTCCTACAATGAGCAGTTCTTC	CAVSRASYNEQFF
TRBV6-2/TRBV6-3	NA	TRBJ2-7	NA	14	TGTGCCAGCAGCCAAGACAGGATAATCTACGAGCAGTACTTC	CASSQDRIIYEQYF
TRBV5-6	NA	TRBJ2-2	NA	14	TGTGCCAGCAGCTTGGGACCGAACACCGGGGAGCTGTTTTTT	CASSLGPNTGELFF
TRBV6-2/TRBV6-3	TRBD1	TRBJ2-2	NA	17	TGTGCCAGCAGCGCGCGGGGACAGGTCTACCCCACCGGGGAGCTGTTTTTT	CASSARGQVYPTGELFF
TRBV11-1	NA	TRBJ2-7	NA	13	TGTGCCAGCAGCCGGATCGACGGCTACGAGCAGTACTTC	CASSRIDGYEQYF
TRBV18	NA	TRBJ2-3	NA	16	TGTGCCAGCTCACCAATAACAGGGTCTAGCACAGATACGCAGTATTTT	CASSPITGSSTDTQYF
TRBV13	NA	TRBJ1-1	NA	19	TGTGCCAGCAGCTCGGAGGGAGGAAAGACAGGCCCTCCGAACACTGAAGCTTTCTTT	CASSSEGGKTGPPNTEAFF
TRBV5-1	NA	TRBJ2-7	NA	14	TGCGCCAGCAGCTTGGAAACCGACTCCTACGAGCAGTACTTC	CASSLETDSYEQYF
TRBV5-1	TRBD2	TRBJ2-3	NA	15	TGCGCCAGCAGCTTAGCGGGAAGGGTAACAGATACGCAGTATTTT	CASSLAGRVTDTQYF
TRBV9	NA	TRBJ1-4	NA	12	TGTGCCAGCAGCGTAGATGGCGAAAAACTGTTTTTT	CASSVDGEKLFF
TRBV19	NA	TRBJ2-3	NA	20	TGTGCCAGTAGTATTGGACCGCGACAGTTCGCCAACTTTAGCACAGATACGCAGTATTTT	CASSIGPRQFANFSTDTQYF
TRBV4-3	NA	TRBJ2-3	NA	11	TGCGCCAGCAGCCAGGCCGGGAAGCAGTATTTT	CASSQAGKQYF